The 20 T cell receptor beta chains listed next were all sequenced from one sample in a study of T-cell reconstitution after alpha-beta-depleted transplantation in children. Construction of the TCRbeta library involved unique molecular identifiers. In TCRdb, the PCR reads were re-called with MiXCR into one record per CDR3 protein. Here the sample spans several thousand distinct CDR3 sequences, about 14% being singletons. The sequenced sample was PBMCs, obtained before TCRalphabeta/CD19-depleted stem cell transplant. Receptors were obtained from a boy between 10 and 17 years old with acute lymphoblastic leukemia, due to receive a stem cell transplant.

This clonotype occurred many times. CDR3 sequence (DNA): TGCAGCGTTGAATTCCAGGGGGCCATCTATGGCTACACCTTC. Encoded protein: CSVEFQGAIYGYTF. This chain connects TRBV29-1 to TRBJ1-2; 8 bases match TRBD1. CDR1 and CDR2 (germline): SQVTM, ANQGSEA. J gave up 4 bases and V 2 bases, and 6 bases lay outside the gene matches. This CDR3 has 14 residues.

This clonotype qualifies as medium-sized. The rearrangement joins TRBV7-2 to TRBJ2-7; no clear D. The V end lost 3 bases, the J end lost 0 bases, and 3 bases lay between the germline ends. Germline values: CDR1 SGHTA, CDR2 FQGNSA. The CDR3 is made up of 12 amino acids. The CDR3 DNA reads TGTGCCAGCAGCTTGAGCTCCTACGAGCAGTACTTC. Translation: CASSLSSYEQYF.

By sample fraction, this clonotype is medium-sized. The chain couples TRBV7-9 to TRBJ2-3; D might be TRBD1 (5 bases). Germline V gene lookup returns CDR1 SEHNR and CDR2 FQNEAQ (reference sequence). The CDR3 length is 12 residues. The V gene lost 11 bases and the J gene lost 8 bases, with 17 bases spanning the gap. DNA of the CDR3: TGTGCCTCCGCAGGGCCGGTTGGTACGCAGTATTTT. This codes for CASAGPVGTQYF.

This clonotype was observed a single time. The CDR3 spells CASSFRLLATDTQYF. The DNA for the CDR3 is TGTGCCAGCAGCTTCCGCCTTTTGGCCACAGATACGCAGTATTTT. The chain joins TRBV3-1 to TRBJ2-3; D ambiguous. The CDR3 consists of 15 residues. Germline values: CDR1 LGHDT, CDR2 YNNKEL (reference sequence). Trimming took off 5 bases at V and 2 bases at J, with 14 bases between the two ends.

This clonotype qualifies as medium-sized (0.01 to 0.1%). The J gene is TRBJ2-5, the V gene TRBV7-2; perhaps D is TRBD1 or TRBD2 (5 bases each). V was clipped by 0 bases and J by 4 bases, with 9 bases between them. The CDR3 has 14 amino acids. Germline CDR1 and CDR2: SGHTA and FQGNSA. CDR3 coding DNA: TGTGCCAGCAGCTTAGCGGGGGTGGGAGAGACCCAGTACTTC. Encoded protein: CASSLAGVGETQYF.

Within the sample, this clonotype is medium-sized. The chain couples TRBV20-1 to TRBJ2-7, with 7 bases lining up with TRBD1. J was trimmed by 0 bases and V by 8 bases; bases with no gene match: 13. The CDR3 runs to 15 residues. CDR1 DFQATT and CDR2 SNEGSKA come from the germline V gene (reference sequence). DNA for the CDR3: TGCAGTCAGTCTCTCAGGGGGTCCTTCTCCTACGAGCAGTACTTC. As protein: CSQSLRGSFSYEQYF.

This clonotype counts as medium-sized. This chain uses TRBV6-5 with TRBJ1-4; no reliable D call. V was shortened by 1 base and J by 6 bases, with 6 bases between the two germline ends. CDR1 and CDR2 (germline): MNHEY, SVGAGI. CDR3 size: 13 residues. Written as DNA, the CDR3 is TGTGCCAGCAGTTACTTAAGGGATGAAAAACTGTTTTTT. As protein: CASSYLRDEKLFF.

This clonotype rates as medium-sized. The rearrangement joins TRBV15 to TRBJ2-5; 8 nucleotides align to TRBD2. There are 16 residues in the CDR3. J was trimmed by 2 bases and V by 3 bases; bases with no gene match: 8. Germline CDR1 reads LNHNV; CDR2 reads YYDKDF (reference sequence). This CDR3 is CATSRGTSSIQETQYF. CDR3 sequence (DNA): TGTGCCACCAGCAGGGGGACTAGTTCCATTCAAGAGACCCAGTACTTC.

This clonotype is judged medium-sized. The rearrangement uses TRBV20-1 and TRBJ2-2, with a tentative D call TRBD1 (7 bases). CDR3 length: 18 residues. Deletions cut 6 bases from V and 5 bases from J, with 28 bases between. From germline, CDR1 is DFQATT and CDR2 SNEGSKA (reference sequence). The CDR3 is CSAQPGGQPRGWTGELFF. In nucleotides, the CDR3 is TGCAGTGCACAGCCCGGGGGACAGCCTAGGGGGTGGACCGGGGAGCTGTTTTTT.

Relative to its sample, this clonotype is medium-sized. The chain employs TRBV10-2 and TRBJ1-1, with D maybe TRBD1 (5 bases). This CDR3 is 17 amino acids long. CDR1 is WSHSY and CDR2 is SAAADI in the germline V gene. V lost 0 bases and J lost 1, with 15 bases in between. CDR3 DNA: TGCGCCAGCAGTGAGTCGACTCGCCGGGGCGGGAACACTGAAGCTTTCTTT. Translating gives CASSESTRRGGNTEAFF.

This clonotype was counted only a few times. J is TRBJ2-6 and V is TRBV13; unclear D gene. Germline loops: CDR1 PRHDT, CDR2 FYEKMQ (reference sequence). The V and J ends lost 2 bases and 4 bases respectively, with 9 bases between them. CDR3 length: 15 residues. CDR3 nucleotides: TGTGCCAGCAGCTTACTAAGGACCGGGGCCAACGTCCTGACTTTC. The encoded protein is CASSLLRTGANVLTF.

In this sample, this clonotype is medium-sized. The chain joins TRBV12-3 or TRBV12-4 to TRBJ2-3, with TRBD1 as a possible D gene (5 bases). The CDR3 has 15 amino acids. V was pared by 3 bases and J by 1 base, with 11 bases between. The CDR3 DNA reads TGTGCCAGCAGTTTTTTGGGGCTTGGCACAGATACGCAGTATTTT. It encodes CASSFLGLGTDTQYF.

By proportion, this clonotype is medium-sized. CDR3 protein: CSVVHRQTDTQYF. The CDR3 nucleotides are TGCAGCGTGGTTCACAGACAAACAGATACGCAGTATTTT. The V call is TRBV29-1, the J call TRBJ2-3; unclear D gene. Germline V gene data show CDR1 as SQVTM and CDR2 as ANQGSEA. Trimming left V 6 bases short and J 3 bases short, with 13 bases between. The CDR3 runs to 13 residues.

This clonotype counts as medium-sized. This chain links TRBV12-3 or TRBV12-4 with TRBJ2-2; D is perhaps TRBD1 (5 bases). The CDR3 is 13 residues long. V lost 5 bases, J lost 7 bases, and 11 bases lay in between. CDR3 DNA: TGTGCCAGCAGTCCAGTTAGGGGCGGGGAGCTGTTTTTT. It specifies CASSPVRGGELFF.

This clonotype was picked up many times. An end of the junction does not agree with germline; a read error may underlie this. The chain uses TRBV7-7 and TRBJ1-3, with no clear D. This CDR3 has 14 residues. Germline V CDR1 and CDR2: SSHAT, FNYEAQ (reference sequence). CDR3 nucleotide sequence: TGTGCCTGCAGCGACCAGGTCTCTGGAAACACCATATATTTT. Its translation: CACSDQVSGNTIYF.

In its sample, this clonotype is medium-sized (0.01 to 0.1%). V is TRBV7-9 and J is TRBJ2-3; D is perhaps TRBD2 (6 bases). Looked up from germline, CDR1 is SEHNR and CDR2 is FQNEAQ (reference sequence). The CDR3 length is 15 residues. V was pared by 0 bases and J by 1 base, with 8 bases between. The CDR3: CASSLAPSGTDTQYF. Written as DNA, the CDR3 is TGTGCCAGCAGCTTAGCTCCTAGCGGCACAGATACGCAGTATTTT. The full variable domain, its missing parts supplied by reference TRBV7-9 and TRBJ2-3, is DTGVSQNPRHKITKRGQNVTFRCDPISEHNRLYWYRQTLGQGPEFLTYFQNEAQLEKSRLLSDRFSAERPKGSFSTLEIQRTEQGDSAMYLCASSLAPSGTDTQYFGPGTRLTVL.

There are many counts of this clonotype. The genes are TRBV4-2 and TRBJ1-2; no clear D. Trimming took off 3 bases at V and 5 bases at J, with 4 bases between the two ends. The V gene's germline CDR1 is LGHNA and CDR2 YNFKEQ. This CDR3 region has 11 residues. CDR3 protein: CASSQGYGYTF. The CDR3, as DNA: TGTGCCAGCAGCCAGGGTTATGGCTACACCTTC.

This clonotype was observed at least ten times. The V call is TRBV5-1, the J call TRBJ2-1, with 9 nucleotides matching TRBD2. Germline CDR1 reads SGHRS; CDR2 reads YFSETQ. V gave up 0 bases and J gave up 1 base; unmatched junction bases: 2. The CDR3 totals 16 residues. This CDR3 reads CASSLGLAGSYNEQFF. The CDR3 nucleotides are TGCGCCAGCAGCTTGGGCCTAGCGGGGTCCTACAATGAGCAGTTCTTC.

In its sample, this clonotype is medium-sized. J is TRBJ2-5 and V is TRBV20-1; TRBD2 might be the D (5 bases). The germline V gene has CDR1 DFQATT and CDR2 SNEGSKA (reference sequence). The V end lost 0 bases, the J end lost 10 bases, and 18 bases lay between the germline ends. The CDR3 contains 14 residues. CDR3 loop: CSARDSSLLTDQYF. CDR3 nucleotide sequence: TGCAGTGCTAGAGATTCTAGCCTCCTCACGGACCAGTACTTC.

This clonotype was detected ten times or more. The chain recombines TRBV12-3 or TRBV12-4 with TRBJ2-3; D remains ambiguous. The CDR3 has 14 residues. Trimming removed 3 bases at V and 5 bases at J, with 12 bases between. This CDR3 reads CASSLVSSGDTQYF. CDR3 in DNA: TGTGCCAGCAGTTTGGTTAGCTCGGGAGATACGCAGTATTTT.